These 5 T cell receptor beta chains came from one sample sequenced in a study of beta chain features in type 1 diabetes. Findings and limits, study-wide: Shorter TCRB CDR3s, moderately but significantly so, were found in Type 1 diabetes patients in all four CD4+ subsets.

Every bit of the isolated RNA underwent reverse transcription, so sequencing read expressed TCRB transcripts. TCRdb's copy holds only in-frame clones and misses some; the assay was immunoSEQ multiplex PCR. Here the sample spans 120,000 or so clones, 15% to 20% being singletons. These receptors' targets are unknown. Sequenced input: central memory CD4+ T cells from blood. The source is a man between 18 and 29 years old with type 1 diabetes.

The chain is built from TRBV18 and TRBJ2-5; D possibly corresponds to TRBD2 (6 bases). The CDR3 consists of 14 residues. V dropped 6 bases and J dropped 1 base, with 12 bases sitting between them. CDR1 is KGHSH, CDR2 LQKENI, per germline. The CDR3 loop is CASSSQEGQETQYF. The CDR3, as DNA: TGTGCCAGCTCCTCACAGGAGGGCCAAGAGACCCAGTACTTC.

This clone was detected only a few times. The chain recombines TRBV2 with TRBJ2-2; 11 bases line up with TRBD2. CDR3 length: 14 amino acids. Germline V gene data show CDR1 as SNHLY and CDR2 as FYNNEI. V gave up 11 bases and J gave up 3 bases; unmatched junction bases: 5. CDR3 region: CAGHSGRDTGELFF. CDR3 nucleotides: TGTGCCGGACATAGCGGGAGGGACACCGGGGAGCTGTTTTTT.

The chain joins TRBV18 to TRBJ2-7, with D perhaps given as TRBD1 or TRBD2 (5 bases each). Trimming left V 5 bases short and J 0 bases short, with 11 bases between. The CDR3 is 14 residues long. Germline loops: CDR1 KGHSH, CDR2 LQKENI. CDR3 nucleotides: TGTGCCAGCTCAAACGCAGGGAGCTCCTACGAGCAGTACTTC. It yields the protein CASSNAGSSYEQYF.

There are a few counts of this clone. J is TRBJ2-7 and V is TRBV18, with 9 bases that match TRBD1. Germline values: CDR1 KGHSH, CDR2 LQKENI. The CDR3 sequence is 12 residues long. The trim removed 4 bases at V and 6 bases at J, leaving 1 base unmatched. CDR3: CASSRTGVEQYF. CDR3 DNA sequence: TGTGCCAGCTCACGGACAGGGGTCGAGCAGTACTTC. Full variable domain (rest looked up from reference TRBV18 and TRBJ2-7): NAGVMQNPRHLVRRRGQEARLRCSPMKGHSHVYWYRQLPEEGLKFMVYLQKENIIDESGMPKERFSAEFPKEGPSILRIQQVVRGDSAAYFCASSRTGVEQYFGPGTRLTVT.

This chain links TRBV5-1 with TRBJ2-3, with 16 bases aligning to TRBD2. The V segment lost 2 bases and the J segment 3 bases; nucleotides outside the gene matches: 6. The CDR3 spans 18 residues. The V gene's germline CDR1 is SGHRS and CDR2 YFSETQ. Here the CDR3 reads CASSFGTSGRAQTDTQYF. CDR3 coding DNA: TGCGCCAGCAGCTTCGGGACTAGCGGGAGGGCCCAAACAGATACGCAGTATTTT.